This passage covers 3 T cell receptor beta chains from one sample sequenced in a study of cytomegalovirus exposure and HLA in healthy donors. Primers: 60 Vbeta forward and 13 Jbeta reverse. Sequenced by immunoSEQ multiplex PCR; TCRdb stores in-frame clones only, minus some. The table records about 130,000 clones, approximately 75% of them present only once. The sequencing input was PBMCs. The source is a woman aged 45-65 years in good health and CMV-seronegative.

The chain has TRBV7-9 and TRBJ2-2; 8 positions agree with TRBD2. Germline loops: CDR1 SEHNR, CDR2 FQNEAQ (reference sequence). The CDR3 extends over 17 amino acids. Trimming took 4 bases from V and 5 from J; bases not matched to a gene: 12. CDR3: CASSSARGLVPTGELFF. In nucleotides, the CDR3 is TGTGCCAGCAGCTCGGCGAGGGGACTAGTGCCGACCGGGGAGCTGTTTTTT.

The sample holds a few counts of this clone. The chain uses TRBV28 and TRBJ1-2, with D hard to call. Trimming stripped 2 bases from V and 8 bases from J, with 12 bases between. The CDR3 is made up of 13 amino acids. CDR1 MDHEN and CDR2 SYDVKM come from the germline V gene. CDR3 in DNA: TGTGCCAGCAGTTTAGGCACGCCGATGGGCTACACCTTC. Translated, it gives CASSLGTPMGYTF.

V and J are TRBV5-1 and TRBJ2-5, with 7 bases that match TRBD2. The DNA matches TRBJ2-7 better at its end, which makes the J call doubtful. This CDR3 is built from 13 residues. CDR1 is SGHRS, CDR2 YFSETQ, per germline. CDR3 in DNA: TGCGCCAGCAGCTTTGCGGGAGCTCTCGAGCAGTACTTC. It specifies CASSFAGALEQYF.